This T cell receptor (beta chain) is from a study of cytomegalovirus exposure and HLA in healthy donors (dated by TCRdb to the late 2010s). About the study as a whole: According to an earlier analysis of 450 to 650 of the donors, 150 million to 200 million T cells yielded 120 million or so unique TCR beta sequences and 276 Gb of sequence data. High-throughput TCR immunosequencing, statistical association of individual TCRs with disease status, and machine learning were combined to predict cytomegalovirus infection status. In the later analysis, no new phenotypic data were used to find candidate immune exposures; instead, reliance was placed on TCR beta sequences and their occurrence across donors. Typing coverage varied by locus: about 620-630 donors for A, B, C, DRB1 and DQB1; some 520 for DQA1; about 600 for DPA1; 450 to 480 for DPB1. A later analysis re-analyzed previously published TCR beta repertoires from 600 to 850 donors and added high-resolution HLA genotyping to study TCR occurrence patterns. All discovery cohort repertoires had been generated on a single sequencing platform. To decide whether each TCR beta V gene segment behaved as functional or pseudogenic, an earlier analysis of over 500 of the donors relied on high-throughput TCR beta sequencing. The study aimed to test whether cataloging public T cell receptors could reveal signatures of past pathogen exposure. Donor age, sex, ethnicity and CMV serostatus were compiled together with the repertoire data. Among almost 400 genotyped donors of the cohort, an average of about 240,000 unique TCR beta nucleotide sequences were sequenced per donor, roughly 18% of them non-productive. In addition to the first cohort of 650 to 800 subjects, a separate validation cohort of 120 different subjects was used. A later genetic analysis took genome-wide SNP genotypes for about 55% of the 666 donors and used that subset as a discovery cohort. Among the roughly 380 genotyped donors, around 81% belonged to the genetic ancestry cluster associated with self-reported Caucasian donors. Because of strong linkage in the cohort, roughly five DR-DQ haplotypes were treated as single units for association and clustering. Using immunosequencing, the study profiled T cell repertoires from 666 subjects and related those repertoires to cytomegalovirus serostatus. Class I and class II HLA loci were covered by the typing at four-digit resolution. An early release that covered some 630 HLA-typed donors contained approximately 300 gigabases of sequencing data and approximately 85 million unique TCR sequences.

General conclusions and limits of the study: According to a later analysis, most CMV-associated TCR beta chains appeared to be HLA-restricted, and the HLA associations seemed to be driven largely by CMV exposure. In a later analysis, several top co-occurrence clusters were reported to appear linked to parvovirus B19, influenza, CMV and Epstein-Barr virus. In vitro tests confirmed that a few of the cytomegalovirus-associated TCR beta chains recognize cytomegalovirus antigens. According to a later genetic analysis, donors in an Asian-associated ancestry cluster had fewer N-insertions in productive TCRs than the roughly 670-donor mean. About 15 rarely observed V segments, including chromosome 9 orphons, were excluded from the earlier analysis of approximately 500 of the donors because counts were too low. Only TCR beta chains were sequenced in this cohort, and the absence of alpha or paired-chain data limited detectable features. CMV serostatus was the only immune exposure information available for the cohort. A further reported finding was that TCR beta sequences accurately predicted the HLA-A and HLA-B alleles for most subjects in the first cohort. While some public TCRs were present in many individuals, most TCR sequences turned up only very rarely across donors. Broadly in line with IMGT annotations, most TCR beta V segments showed up in productive rearrangements about 87% or about 30% of the time in an earlier analysis of several hundred of the donors. According to a later analysis, TCR association rates differed among HLA loci, with DRB1 alleles showing the most associated TCRs and HLA-C alleles showing the fewest. Presence/absence analyses assumed roughly uniform sequencing depth across donors, an assumption that may not hold. In a later analysis, HLA-associated TCR beta chains were found to be more clonally expanded and to have lower generation probabilities than equally common non-associated chains. An association between a missense DCLRE1C variant and V-gene and J-gene trimming of TCR beta chains was found in a later genetic analysis and replicated in an independent cohort. At a false discovery rate of 0.05, a later analysis linked 16,951 TCR beta sequences to specific HLA alleles. A total of roughly 160 TCR beta chains were listed by the study as associated with cytomegalovirus. When HLA alleles, especially DR and DQ, strongly co-occurred, attributing TCR associations to individual alleles was difficult. Some IMGT-functional V segments, including TRBV6-2 and TRBV6-3, could not be told apart with the 87-base-pair reads, so those segments were excluded. Correlated functional status among segregating V segments might be attributable to linkage disequilibrium, but an unknown experimental factor could not be ruled out. In both the original and validation cohorts, the classifier was reported to diagnose cytomegalovirus status with high specificity and sensitivity. The authors suggested that the approach could potentially be generalized to other disease states and immunological phenotypes. Because HLA typing was missing for some donors at each locus, association tests included only the typed subset. A group of highly shared sequence variants was considered likely to be a technical artifact of the sequencing pipeline.

The cohort consisted of 600 to 750 healthy bone marrow donors. All cohort members were sampled while nominally healthy, although unrecorded immune exposures were likely present. The donor tested CMV seronegative, placing the donor among the 352 seronegative members of the cohort. A peripheral blood sample was collected from each donor, and TCR beta sequencing was performed on peripheral blood mononuclear cells. Genomic DNA was extracted from the blood cell samples with the Qiagen DNeasy Blood Extraction Kit. From V the trimming removes 3 bases and from J it removes 4 bases, while the gene matches leave 12 bases of the junction unaccounted for. The CDR3 goes from the cysteine to the phenylalanine over 16 residues. The entry retains the CDR3 DNA only, 48 bases that are in frame from base 1. CDR1 and CDR2, looked up from the germline V gene, are SGHTS and YDEGEE. For this clone: There is no known antigen for this receptor. No base quality information exists; no much larger clone differs at one position.

Library generation was performed with the immunoSEQ multiplex PCR assay. For the multiplex PCR, a mixture combining 60 forward primers for TCR Vbeta segments and 13 reverse primers for TCR Jbeta segments was used. Amplification of the CDR3 region of rearranged TCR beta genes was performed with a multiplex PCR assay on genomic DNA. Amplified TCR beta libraries were sequenced as 87-base-pair reads on the Illumina HiSeq System. Concerning the study's data processing: In a later analysis, tens of millions of unique TCR beta chains were counted across the approximately 640 repertoires, and some 10 million of these chains were shared by at least two donors. Raw reads were error-corrected and collapsed into unique sequences with a nearest-neighbor algorithm that merged closely related sequences to remove PCR and sequencing errors. To assign V, D and J gene segments, CDR3 sequences were aligned to IMGT reference sequences. For a sequence to be retained, at least a six-nucleotide match to both a V gene segment and a J gene segment was required. A rearrangement counted as productive if the CDR3 had no stop codons and remained in frame with V and J, and every other rearrangement counted as non-productive. Following IMGT convention, CDR3 was defined as the stretch from the second conserved V-encoded cysteine up to the conserved J-encoded phenylalanine. Sequences without an unambiguous match to a single V gene segment were excluded from the earlier analysis of several hundred of the donors. In an earlier analysis of more than 500 of the donors, a V segment was called functional when productive rearrangements were above 56.7%, and segregating when the standard deviation between donors exceeded 5%. To diagnose cytomegalovirus status from the catalog of TCR beta chain sequences, a statistical classification framework was built. A later analysis assigned V and J genes by comparing TCR nucleotide sequences with IMGT/GENE-DB human TR gene sequences. In a later analysis, CDR3 sequences and most-parsimonious VDJ recombination scenarios were assigned using the TCRdist pipeline. In a later analysis, every TCR beta chain was defined by the combination of its CDR3 amino acid sequence and its V-gene family, and reads without a unique V-gene family were dropped. As a way to deal with suspected cross-contamination and a sequencing artifact, a later analysis dropped nearly 600 nucleotide sequences that were highly shared and had low generation probability. In a later analysis, a clonal expansion index for each public chain was calculated from normalized within-repertoire ranks of inferred template counts. In a later analysis, generation probabilities were computed using a VDJ recombination model fitted to out-of-frame rearrangements, and the results were checked against IGoR. A later analysis scored TCR-TCR, TCR-HLA and TCR-CMV co-occurrence with hypergeometric tests, applying a repertoire-size bias correction to TCR pairs. In a later analysis, false discovery rates were estimated by permuting HLA or CMV assignments 20 times. A later analysis grouped co-occurring TCRs with DBSCAN, adding TCRdist sequence similarity when clustering within HLA-allele-positive subsets. For co-occurrence clustering, repertoires with fewer than 30,000 or more than 120,000 public chains were excluded, along with four to six repertoires with anomalous nucleotide sharing. TCRdb mirrors the immuneACCESS table, restricted to in-frame sequences. Some clones are absent from its copies; in checked studies, under half trace to an unresolved V gene, and the reason for the others is unknown. V, J and clone size derive from that table, while D and trimming were established from the DNA sequence. The sample records 130,000 or so clones, approximately 8.8% of which are singletons. The ten largest clones take up 5.5% of the sample.

The sample taken for sequencing was PBMCs. This sequence was found in a man in his forties in good health and CMV-seronegative. The V gene is TRBV5-8 and the J gene is TRBJ2-5; TRBD1 matches 7 bases in the middle. This receptor carries the CDR3 CASSWGIDRVGETQYF. Read as DNA, the sequence is TGTGCCAGCAGCTGGGGTATCGACAGGGTTGGAGAGACCCAGTACTTC.